This T cell receptor (beta chain) was identified during a study of blood T cell repertoires in COVID-19. The germline CDR1 and CDR2 sequences are MNHNY and SVGAGI (reference sequence). Between the trimmed V and J ends, which lost 0 bases and 1 base, there was a span of 9 bases. This CDR3 has 15 residues. Here immunoSEQ multiplex PCR was the method, and the copy in TCRdb shows in-frame clones only, minus some. Among about 360,000 clones listed, around 87% were seen once. This chain connects TRBV6-6 to TRBJ1-1; D uncertain. The sequenced sample consisted of PBMCs or T cells enriched from blood (not recorded which). This TCR came from a man aged 35-49 years in a cohort exposed to, infected with or recovered from COVID-19 (not recorded which). The CDR3 sequence is CASSYSHTGNTEAFF. The CDR3 bases are TGTGCCAGCAGTTACTCGCACACGGGGAACACTGAAGCTTTCTTT.